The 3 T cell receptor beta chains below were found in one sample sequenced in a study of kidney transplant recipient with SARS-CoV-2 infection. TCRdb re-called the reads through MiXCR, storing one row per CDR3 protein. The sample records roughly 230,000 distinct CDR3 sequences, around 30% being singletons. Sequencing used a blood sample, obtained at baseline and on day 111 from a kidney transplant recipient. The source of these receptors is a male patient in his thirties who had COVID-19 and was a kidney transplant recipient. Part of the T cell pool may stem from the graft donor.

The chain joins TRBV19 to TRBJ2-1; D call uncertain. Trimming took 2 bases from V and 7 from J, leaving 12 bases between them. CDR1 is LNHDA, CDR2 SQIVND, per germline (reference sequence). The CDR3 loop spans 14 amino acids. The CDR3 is CASSIRVGWNEQFF. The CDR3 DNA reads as TGTGCCAGTAGTATAAGGGTCGGTTGGAATGAGCAGTTCTTC.

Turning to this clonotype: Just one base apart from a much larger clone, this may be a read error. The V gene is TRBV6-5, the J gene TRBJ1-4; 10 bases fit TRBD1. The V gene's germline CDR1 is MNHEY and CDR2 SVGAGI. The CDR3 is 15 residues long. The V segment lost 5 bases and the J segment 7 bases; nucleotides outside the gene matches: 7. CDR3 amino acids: CASSSDRGRVEKLFF. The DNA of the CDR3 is TGTGCCAGCAGTAGCGACAGGGGGCGCGTTGAAAAACTGTTTTTT.

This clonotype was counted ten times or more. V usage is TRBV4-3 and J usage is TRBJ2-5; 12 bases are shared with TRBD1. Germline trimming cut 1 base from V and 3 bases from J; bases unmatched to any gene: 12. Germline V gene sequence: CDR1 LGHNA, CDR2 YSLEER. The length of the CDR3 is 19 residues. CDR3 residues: CASSQGPGTGGSPKETQYF. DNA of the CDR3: TGCGCCAGCAGCCAAGGGCCCGGGACAGGGGGCTCCCCAAAAGAGACCCAGTACTTC.